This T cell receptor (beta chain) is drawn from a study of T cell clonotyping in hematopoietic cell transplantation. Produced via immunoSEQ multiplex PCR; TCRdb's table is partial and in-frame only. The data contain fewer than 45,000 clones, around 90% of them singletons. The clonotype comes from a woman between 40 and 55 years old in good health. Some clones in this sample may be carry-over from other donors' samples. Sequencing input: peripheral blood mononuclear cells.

CDR3 in DNA: TGTGCCAGCAAGATCTCCGCAACTAATGAAAAACTGTTTTTT. Translating gives CASKISATNEKLFF. The rearrangement joins TRBV6-5 to TRBJ1-4, with unresolved D. The CDR3 covers 14 residues. Germline V gene sequence: CDR1 MNHEY, CDR2 SVGAGI. V lost 7 bases and J 0 bases, leaving 9 bases between the germline ends.